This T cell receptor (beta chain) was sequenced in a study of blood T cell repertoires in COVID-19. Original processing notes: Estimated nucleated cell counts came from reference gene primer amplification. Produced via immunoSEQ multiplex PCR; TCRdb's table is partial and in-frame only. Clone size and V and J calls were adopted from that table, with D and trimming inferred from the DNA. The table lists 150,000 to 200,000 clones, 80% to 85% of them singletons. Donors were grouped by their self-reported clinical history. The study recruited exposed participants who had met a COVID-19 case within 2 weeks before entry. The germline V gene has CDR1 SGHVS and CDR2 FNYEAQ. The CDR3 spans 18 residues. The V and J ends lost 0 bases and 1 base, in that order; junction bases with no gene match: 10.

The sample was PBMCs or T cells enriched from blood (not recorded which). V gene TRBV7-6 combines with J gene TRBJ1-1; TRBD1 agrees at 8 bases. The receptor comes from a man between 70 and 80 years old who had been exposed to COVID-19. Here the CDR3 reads CASSLAGAGGIGNTEAFF. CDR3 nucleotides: TGTGCCAGCAGCTTAGCAGGGGCAGGGGGCATAGGGAACACTGAAGCTTTCTTT.